These 8 T cell receptor beta chains originate from one sample sequenced in a study of control samples from healthy donors and cancer patients. The protocol was immunoSEQ multiplex PCR, while the TCRdb copy is restricted to in-frame clones and leaves out a portion. Of around 130,000 clones listed, about 91% were seen once; the top ten hold 8.6%. The sample was blood. These receptors were taken from a man in his late teens or twenties in good health.

The V and J genes are TRBV5-1 and TRBJ2-5; 9 bases match TRBD2. V was pared by 5 bases and J by 4 bases, with 12 bases of the junction left unmatched. CDR3 length: 16 amino acids. Germline V gene sequence: CDR1 SGHRS, CDR2 YFSETQ. The CDR3 nucleotides read TGCGCCAGCAGTATTTCGCGGGGGGGCGTCCGAGAGACCCAGTACTTC. Amino acids: CASSISRGGVRETQYF.

The rearrangement links TRBV7-3 to TRBJ2-1; 9 bases align to TRBD1. The CDR3 is 14 amino acids. Germline CDR1 reads SGHTA; CDR2 reads FQGTGA. The ends lost 6 bases at V and 5 bases at J; junction bases unmatched: 5. In DNA form, the CDR3 reads TGTGCCAGCAGTCTAGGGACAGGGCACAATGAGCAGTTCTTC. Translation: CASSLGTGHNEQFF.

The rearrangement joins TRBV15 to TRBJ2-7, with TRBD1 as a possible D gene (6 bases). The CDR3 has 14 amino acids. The V and J ends lost 3 bases and 11 bases respectively, with 20 bases between them. Germline CDR1 LNHNV, CDR2 YYDKDF (reference sequence). CDR3 protein: CATSRKGAYEGEYF. CDR3 DNA sequence: TGTGCCACCAGCAGGAAAGGGGCCTACGAGGGGGAGTACTTC.

The chain carries TRBV30 and TRBJ2-1; TRBD2 aligns across 10 bases. Trimming at V came to 1 base and at J to 2 bases, leaving 5 bases not matched to a gene. This CDR3 spans 16 amino acids. Germline CDR1 is GTSNPN and CDR2 is SVGIG (reference sequence). CDR3 in amino acids: CAWSALAGKAYNEQFF. For the CDR3, the DNA is TGTGCCTGGAGTGCACTAGCGGGGAAAGCCTACAATGAGCAGTTCTTC.

The chain combines TRBV4-1 with TRBJ2-7; the D is unclear. The CDR3 totals 13 residues. Germline CDR1 and CDR2: MGHRA and YSYEKL. V lost 0 bases and J 7 bases, leaving 10 bases between the germline ends. CDR3 residues: CASSQELEREQYF. In DNA form, the CDR3 reads TGCGCCAGCAGCCAAGAGTTAGAAAGGGAGCAGTACTTC.

The chain couples TRBV11-2 to TRBJ2-2; D perhaps matches TRBD2 (6 bases). The CDR3 contains 15 residues. Germline V gives CDR1 SGHAT, CDR2 FQNNGV. The V end was cut by 0 bases, the J end by 6 bases, with 11 bases between. The CDR3 reads CASSLEYGGSGELFF. The CDR3 coding sequence is TGTGCCAGCAGCTTAGAATATGGAGGGTCCGGGGAGCTGTTTTTT.

V usage is TRBV27 and J usage is TRBJ2-2; D may correspond to TRBD1 or TRBD2 (7 bases each). Trimming removed 6 bases at V and 2 bases at J, with 16 bases between. Germline-derived CDR1 and CDR2 are MNHEY and SMNVEV (reference sequence). This CDR3 has 16 amino acids. DNA for the CDR3: TGTGCCAGCAGGTCAGGGGGGGGCCCTAACACCGGGGAGCTGTTTTTT. The encoded protein is CASRSGGGPNTGELFF.

This chain connects TRBV5-1 to TRBJ1-4; maybe TRBD1 (6 bases). CDR1 is SGHRS and CDR2 is YFSETQ in the germline V gene. The CDR3 length is 15 residues. With 4 bases removed from V and 5 bases from J, the gap between germline ends came to 15 bases. CDR3 coding DNA: TGCGCCAGCAGCGTAGGCGGGGGGGCGAATGAAAAACTGTTTTTT. As protein: CASSVGGGANEKLFF.